The rows below give T cell receptor beta chains drawn from one sample of a study of graft-versus-host responses after intestinal transplantation. The data were produced by immunoSEQ multiplex PCR, yet TCRdb's version contains in-frame clones alone and is incomplete. The table records about 73,000 clones, around 90% of them present only once. These TCRs' antigens remain unknown. This specimen was unstimulated CD8+ T cells sorted from spleen or lymph node cells, taken before transplant. The receptors stem from a human donor who was the organ donor for an intestinal transplant. The CDR3 runs from the conserved cysteine through the conserved F or W. A D gene is named only where the DNA matches it firmly. Expanded clones are given a class, and other clones once, few, many or no size at all.

>-|TRBJ1-4|13|TRBV4-1|few
TGCGCCAGCAGCCGGACAGTCTACCAAAAACTGTTTTTT
CASSRTVYQKLFF
>TRBD1|TRBJ1-5|16|TRBV5-6|few
TGTGCCAGCAGCTTGGCCGGGACAGGGGATTCTCAGCCCCAGCATTTT
CASSLAGTGDSQPQHF
>TRBD2|TRBJ2-5|17|TRBV4-2|-
TGTGCCAGCAGCCAAGAGGGGCTAGCGGGGGGACAAGAGACCCAGTACTTC
CASSQEGLAGGQETQYF
>-|TRBJ1-2|13|TRBV19|-
TGTGCCAGTAGTCAGTACAATAACTATGGCTACACCTTC
CASSQYNNYGYTF
>-|TRBJ2-1|18|TRBV4-1|-
TGCGCCAGCAGTCGGGGGGCTACTCAGACTCAGTCCTACAATGAGCAGTTCTTC
CASSRGATQTQSYNEQFF
>TRBD1|TRBJ1-1|15|TRBV7-9|once
TGTGCCAGCAGCCAGCGGGACAGGGGGAACACTGAAGCTTTCTTT
CASSQRDRGNTEAFF
>TRBD1|TRBJ1-2|15|TRBV5-6|-
TGTGCCAGCAGCGCTTGGACAGGAGCCTTCTATGGCTACACCTTC
CASSAWTGAFYGYTF
>TRBD1|TRBJ2-2|17|TRBV5-5|-
TGTGCCAGCAGCATCTCCCGACAGGGGGCGGCTACCGGGGAGCTGTTTTTT
CASSISRQGAATGELFF
>-|TRBJ2-3|14|TRBV7-2|-
TGTGCCAGCAGCACCTTTCGGGGGACAGATACGCAGTATTTT
CASSTFRGTDTQYF
>-|TRBJ1-1|16|TRBV25-1|-
TGTGCCAGCAGTGAATCTACGTCGTATATGAACACTGAAGCTTTCTTT
CASSESTSYMNTEAFF
>-|TRBJ1-4|11|TRBV20-1|-
TGCAGTGCTAGGGCGGGGAAACGGGTGTTTTTT
CSARAGKRVFF
>TRBD1|TRBJ1-2|13|TRBV5-6|-
TGTGCCAGCAGCCCGGACAGGGACTATGGCTACACCTTC
CASSPDRDYGYTF
>-|TRBJ1-5|16|TRBV4-1|-
TGCGCCAGCAGCCAAGGATACAGACTAGCAAATCAGCCCCAGCATTTT
CASSQGYRLANQPQHF
>TRBD1|TRBJ1-1|14|TRBV29-1|-
TGCAGCGGACTTGGGACAGAAATGAACACTGAAGCTTTCTTT
CSGLGTEMNTEAFF
>TRBD2|TRBJ2-3|18|TRBV2|-
TGTGCCAGCAGGCGCATCGGAAGTCCGGGACTAGGCACAGATACGCAGTATTTT
CASRRIGSPGLGTDTQYF
>TRBD2|TRBJ2-5|17|TRBV7-8|-
TGTGCCAGCAGCTCCGTATCTAGCGGGGGACCTCAGGAGACCCAGTACTTC
CASSSVSSGGPQETQYF
>TRBD1|TRBJ1-1|15|TRBV6-6|-
TGTGCCAGCAGTTACTCGCCCACAGGGGACACTGAAGCTTTCTTT
CASSYSPTGDTEAFF
>-|TRBJ1-4|14|TRBV9|medium-sized
TGTGCCAGCGGTGAGACGGGGTCAAGGGAAAAACTGTTTTTT
CASGETGSREKLFF
>TRBD2|TRBJ2-5|17|TRBV11-1|-
TGTGCCAGCAGCTCGGGGACTAGCGGAATTGCCCAAGAGACCCAGTACTTC
CASSSGTSGIAQETQYF
>TRBD2|TRBJ2-5|15|TRBV29-1|-
TGCAGCGTCGACCTTCGGGGGGGGACGCAAGAGACCCAGTACTTC
CSVDLRGGTQETQYF
>-|TRBJ2-1|13|TRBV9|-
TGTGCCAGCAGCGCCGAGGGGGGGGATGAGCAGTTCTTC
CASSAEGGDEQFF
>TRBD1|TRBJ2-3|15|TRBV27|-
TGTGCCAGCAGTTTCGGGACAGGGGGCACAGATACGCAGTATTTT
CASSFGTGGTDTQYF
>TRBD2|TRBJ2-3|18|TRBV11-2|-
TGTGCCAGCAGCTCAGGGACTAGCGGGGGCCCTAGCACAGATACGCAGTATTTT
CASSSGTSGGPSTDTQYF
>TRBD2|TRBJ2-3|15|TRBV9|-
TGTGCCAGCAGCCCTGCGGGGGGCAGTACAGATACGCAGTATTTT
CASSPAGGSTDTQYF
>-|TRBJ1-1|11|TRBV11-2|-
TGTGCCAGCGGCATGAACACTGAAGCTTTCTTT
CASGMNTEAFF
>TRBD1|TRBJ2-1|14|TRBV5-1|once
TGCGCCAGCAGTAGGACAGGCTCCTACAATGAGCAGTTCTTC
CASSRTGSYNEQFF
>TRBD2|TRBJ2-2|16|TRBV27|-
TGTGCCAGCAGACGACTAGCGGGCGGGGACACCGGGGAGCTGTTTTTT
CASRRLAGGDTGELFF
>TRBD2|TRBJ2-1|17|TRBV28|-
TGTGCCGCGCTTCGCGATCTAGCGGAAGACTCCTACAATGAGCAGTTCTTC
CAALRDLAEDSYNEQFF
>-|TRBJ1-5|17|TRBV18|-
TGTGCCAGCTCCATACGACCCGGGAAAAGGGACAATCAGCCCCAGCATTTT
CASSIRPGKRDNQPQHF
>TRBD1|TRBJ1-1|20|TRBV9|-
TGTGCCAGCAGCGTAGATCAGGGGGGAACCTCCGCATACATGAACACTGAAGCTTTCTTT
CASSVDQGGTSAYMNTEAFF
>-|TRBJ2-5|16|TRBV28|-
TGTGCCAGCAGTCCGACCACCGGGACATCCTTGGGGACCCAGTACTTC
CASSPTTGTSLGTQYF
>TRBD2|TRBJ2-1|16|TRBV2|once
TGTGCCAGCAGTGTGGTTAGCGGGGGAACCTACAATGAGCAGTTCTTC
CASSVVSGGTYNEQFF
>TRBD2|TRBJ2-3|19|TRBV5-6|-
TGTGCCAGCAGCTTCAACCGACTAGCGGGGGTCGGAGGCACAGATACGCAGTATTTT
CASSFNRLAGVGGTDTQYF
>TRBD1|TRBJ2-3|14|TRBV6-6|-
TGTGCCAGCAGTTGGACAGGGGGCGAAGATACGCAGTATTTT
CASSWTGGEDTQYF
>TRBD1|TRBJ2-5|15|TRBV7-9|-
TGTGCCAGCAGCTTAGTACAGGGGGCTTTGGAGACCCAGTACTTC
CASSLVQGALETQYF
>TRBD1|TRBJ1-5|16|TRBV28|-
TGTGCCAGCAGGCGTCGACAGGGAAGGAACAATCAGCCCCAGCATTTT
CASRRRQGRNNQPQHF
>-|TRBJ2-3|15|TRBV9|-
TGTGCCAGCAGCGTAGGGGTTCGGGGCACAGATACGCAGTATTTT
CASSVGVRGTDTQYF
>-|TRBJ2-1|16|TRBV4-1|-
TGCGCCAGCAGCCAAGATGAGGCTCGCTCCTACAATGAGCAGTTCTTC
CASSQDEARSYNEQFF
>-|TRBJ2-1|11|TRBV20-1|-
TGCAGTGCTAGTGGTGAGGATGAGCAGTTCTTC
CSASGEDEQFF
>-|TRBJ2-1|13|TRBV19|-
TGTGCCAGTATGGACAGACCCTACAATGAGCAGTTCTTC
CASMDRPYNEQFF
>TRBD1|TRBJ1-1|13|TRBV5-4|-
TGTGCCAGCAGCCCCGGGACAGGAGGTGAAGCTTTCTTT
CASSPGTGGEAFF